Reported below is one T cell receptor (beta chain). What it recognizes is unknown. This sample stems from a study of shared clonotypes between healthy human individuals. General observations from the study: The low donor count limited represented genetic and exposure-history diversity.

All of the donors resided in Nashville, Tennessee, and each was a Caucasian adult. Sequencing was performed with immunoSEQ multiplex PCR; in TCRdb, only in-frame clones are kept and a portion is missing. Of 100,000 to 120,000 clones in the sample, about 70% are singletons; the top ten hold almost 25%. The junction had 1 base not matched to a gene; V was cut back by 7 bases and J by 7 bases. The CDR3 covers 11 residues. Germline CDR1 is MNHEY and CDR2 is SMNVEV (reference sequence). The sequenced sample was memory CD8+ T cells sorted from blood. As to subset: CD45RO+ cells pooled with CCR7-negative TemRA cells. The sequence was obtained from a woman aged 25-40 years in good health. The genes are TRBV27 and TRBJ2-1; 7 nucleotides line up with TRBD1. CDR3 sequence reads: CASNRGNEQFF. The CDR3 region has the DNA TGTGCCAGCAACAGGGGAAATGAGCAGTTCTTC.